Presented here are 28 T cell receptor beta chains from one specimen sequenced in a study of CD8 T cells in ankylosing spondylitis. For these TCRs, the target antigens are not known. Using its own MiXCR run on the 5' RACE reads, TCRdb lists one record per CDR3 protein. The data contain 650,000 to 800,000 distinct CDR3 sequences, 15% to 20% of them singletons. The study, taken as a whole, reports: Characteristic of ankylosing spondylitis blood, it appeared, was a TCR beta motif comprising several highly homologous variants.

Source material: blood, either unsorted or a sorted T cell fraction (not recorded which). These receptors came from a male donor with ankylosing spondylitis.

V and J are TRBV29-1 and TRBJ2-5; TRBD1 is a possible D gene (6 bases). Germline-derived CDR1 and CDR2 are SQVTM and ANQGSEA. CDR3 length equals 11 residues. V lost 4 bases, J lost 4 bases, and 7 bases lay in between. CDR3 DNA: TGCAGCGTTGTAGGGGGAGAGACCCAGTACTTC. Protein sequence: CSVVGGETQYF.

The rearrangement links TRBV20-1 to TRBJ2-7; 8 nucleotides line up with TRBD2. J gave up 7 bases and V 3 bases, and 5 bases lay outside the gene matches. Per the germline V gene, CDR1 is DFQATT and CDR2 is SNEGSKA (reference sequence). This CDR3 contains 12 residues. The CDR3 DNA sequence: TGCAGTGCTAGCGGGAGGGCCCAGGAGCAGTACTTC. Encoded protein: CSASGRAQEQYF.

The chain carries TRBV11-2 and TRBJ1-1, with D hard to call. Germline lookup yields CDR1 SGHAT and CDR2 FQNNGV. Trimming pared 3 bases from V and 5 bases from J, leaving 10 bases between. CDR3 length equals 13 residues. The CDR3 is CASSFEHGTEAFF. The CDR3 DNA reads TGTGCCAGCAGCTTCGAGCACGGGACTGAAGCTTTCTTT.

This clonotype has only a few counts. This chain links TRBV18 with TRBJ1-6, with a tentative D call TRBD1 (5 bases). V was pared by 3 bases and J by 2 bases, with 17 bases between. Germline CDR1 is KGHSH and CDR2 is LQKENI. The CDR3 consists of 18 residues. The CDR3 region is CASSPQGLMRTYNSPLHF. The CDR3 DNA follows: TGTGCCAGCTCACCCCAGGGCCTAATGCGCACCTATAATTCACCCCTCCACTTT.

V is TRBV21-1 and J is TRBJ2-1; the table gives TRBD2 as D, unverified against the DNA. TRBV21-1 is a known pseudogene. This CDR3 region has 13 residues. In DNA, the CDR3 is TGTGCCAGCAGCAAAGACAGTCCCTATGAGCTGTTCTTC. Residues: CASSKDSPYELFF.

The chain links TRBV20-1 to TRBJ1-4; D may be TRBD1 (5 bases). Trimming removed 3 bases from V and 7 bases from J, with 15 bases in between. Germline V gene sequence: CDR1 DFQATT, CDR2 SNEGSKA (reference sequence). This CDR3 spans 14 amino acids. CDR3 bases: TGCAGTGCTAGGCGAGGGGCCCAGGGTGAAAAACTGTTTTTT. This gives the protein CSARRGAQGEKLFF.

This rearrangement joins TRBV7-7 to TRBJ2-2, with 12 bases lining up with TRBD2. Germline V lookup: CDR1 SSHAT, CDR2 FNYEAQ (reference sequence). J lost 6 bases, V lost 3 bases, and 8 bases had no gene match. The CDR3 is 17 residues long. The CDR3 reads CASSLRETSGSSGELFF. CDR3 DNA: TGTGCCAGCAGCTTGCGGGAGACTAGCGGGAGTTCCGGGGAGCTGTTTTTT.

This clonotype has only a few counts. J is TRBJ1-1 and V is TRBV6-5; 8 bases agree with TRBD1. V lost 0 bases and J lost 3; bases outside the gene matches: 6. From germline, CDR1 is MNHEY and CDR2 SVGAGI. The CDR3 spans 16 residues. The CDR3 DNA is TGTGCCAGCAGTTACTCGAGAACAGGGGGACACACTGAAGCTTTCTTT. Protein product: CASSYSRTGGHTEAFF.

This clonotype was counted only a few times. The gene calls are TRBV7-2 and TRBJ2-1, with D maybe TRBD2 (6 bases). This CDR3 comprises 14 residues. Germline V lookup: CDR1 SGHTA, CDR2 FQGNSA. V lost 4 bases and J 7 bases, leaving 14 bases between the germline ends. Here the CDR3 reads CASSSSGVWNEQFF. The CDR3 nucleotides read TGTGCCAGCAGCTCTTCGGGAGTTTGGAATGAGCAGTTCTTC.

This clonotype came up a few times. This chain joins TRBV18 and TRBJ1-5; 10 bases fit TRBD1. The V gene's germline CDR1 is KGHSH and CDR2 LQKENI. The CDR3 sequence is 14 residues long. V gave up 4 bases and J gave up 5 bases; unmatched junction bases: 2. CDR3 DNA sequence: TGTGCCAGCTCACGACAGGGGGCGGATCAGCCCCAGCATTTT. Protein: CASSRQGADQPQHF.

The sample holds many counts of this clonotype. This sequence joins TRBV28 and TRBJ2-2; D gene unclear. This CDR3 comprises 14 residues. Germline V lookup: CDR1 MDHEN, CDR2 SYDVKM. V lost 1 base to trimming and J lost 1 base, with 4 bases between them. The CDR3 spells CASSLSGNTGELFF. The CDR3 nucleotides are TGTGCCAGCAGTTTATCTGGGAACACCGGGGAGCTGTTTTTT.

This clonotype was found a few times. The chain recombines TRBV12-3 or TRBV12-4 with TRBJ1-1; 8 bases are shared with TRBD1. The CDR3 contains 15 residues. The junction had 8 bases not matched to a gene; V was cut back by 8 bases and J by 0 bases. CDR3 region: CASGRQGHVNTEAFF. The CDR3, as DNA: TGTGCCAGCGGACGACAGGGGCACGTGAACACTGAAGCTTTCTTT.

The V and J genes are TRBV3-1 and TRBJ2-1, with D perhaps matching TRBD2 (6 bases). CDR3 length: 18 amino acids. Germline lookup yields CDR1 LGHDT and CDR2 YNNKEL (reference sequence). V dropped 3 bases and J dropped 0 bases, with 18 bases sitting between them. This CDR3 reads CASSHTWGSGDSYNEQFF. The CDR3 DNA is TGTGCCAGCAGCCACACCTGGGGGTCGGGAGACTCCTACAATGAGCAGTTCTTC.

This clonotype was seen a handful of times. The rearrangement joins TRBV3-1 to TRBJ2-7; D may be TRBD2 (6 bases). Germline-derived CDR1 and CDR2 are LGHDT and YNNKEL (reference sequence). This CDR3 has 12 residues. Trimming removed 9 bases from V and 3 bases from J, with 12 bases in between. CDR3 nucleotide sequence: TGTGCCAGGGGGGGTGGATTCTACGAGCAGTACTTC. This gives the protein CARGGGFYEQYF.

The chain recombines TRBV2 with TRBJ2-5; 8 nucleotides line up with TRBD2. The CDR3 runs 17 residues. Trimming removed 7 bases from V and 4 bases from J; junction bases left unmatched: 17. In germline, CDR1 is SNHLY, CDR2 FYNNEI. CDR3 bases: TGTGCCAGCACGAGGGGGATCGCCGGGAGGGCGGGAGAGACCCAGTACTTC. This translates into CASTRGIAGRAGETQYF.

This clonotype was detected many times. J is TRBJ2-7 and V is TRBV28; D possibly matches TRBD1 or TRBD2 (5 bases each). Trimming shortened V by 6 bases and J by 3 bases, and 12 bases separated the two germline ends. Per germline, CDR1 MDHEN and CDR2 SYDVKM. The CDR3 extends over 13 amino acids. Here the CDR3 DNA reads TGTGCCAGCAGCTTACTTGGGGGCTACGAGCAGTACTTC. Protein product: CASSLLGGYEQYF.

The chain links TRBV15 to TRBJ2-7; unclear D gene. There are 13 residues in the CDR3. The germline gives CDR1 LNHNV, CDR2 YYDKDF (reference sequence). Trimming removed 0 bases at V and 3 bases at J, with 6 bases between. The CDR3 coding sequence is TGTGCCACCAGCAGAGAACTGAGCTACGAGCAGTACTTC. The encoded protein is CATSRELSYEQYF.

This clonotype appeared a few times. V usage is TRBV3-1 and J usage is TRBJ1-2; D is unresolved. V was clipped by 3 bases and J by 7 bases, with 15 bases between them. Germline V gene lookup returns CDR1 LGHDT and CDR2 YNNKEL (reference sequence). The CDR3 totals 14 residues. CDR3 amino acids: CASSQLDPDGGYTF. The CDR3 DNA reads TGTGCCAGCAGCCAGTTAGACCCCGACGGTGGCTACACCTTC.

The chain couples TRBV6-4 to TRBJ2-1; tentatively, D is TRBD1 or TRBD2 (6 bases each). The V gene lost 3 bases and the J gene lost 4 bases, with 16 bases spanning the gap. Germline CDR1 is MRHNA and CDR2 is SNTAGT. The CDR3 spans 16 residues. In nucleotides, the CDR3 is TGTGCCAGCAGTGAGGAGTGGGGGGCCGATTACAATGAGCAGTTCTTC. It specifies CASSEEWGADYNEQFF.

The rearrangement links TRBV18 to TRBJ2-2; D is undetermined. Germline V gene data show CDR1 as KGHSH and CDR2 as LQKENI. The CDR3 is 15 amino acids. Trimming took off 3 bases at V and 5 bases at J, with 13 bases between the two ends. In nucleotides, the CDR3 is TGTGCCAGCTCACCGGCCACAAAGGGTACCGGGGAGCTGTTTTTT. The encoded protein is CASSPATKGTGELFF. Looking up the rest from reference TRBV18 and TRBJ2-2 gives the full variable domain: NAGVMQNPRHLVRRRGQEARLRCSPMKGHSHVYWYRQLPEEGLKFMVYLQKENIIDESGMPKERFSAEFPKEGPSILRIQQVVRGDSAAYFCASSPATKGTGELFFGEGSRLTVL.

This clonotype occurred a few times. This rearrangement joins TRBV11-2 to TRBJ2-5; D is perhaps TRBD1 or TRBD2 (5 bases each). Germline V gene data show CDR1 as SGHAT and CDR2 as FQNNGV. The CDR3 extends over 17 amino acids. V was clipped by 0 bases and J by 0 bases, with 14 bases between them. The CDR3 sequence: CASSLDAAGTYQETQYF. The CDR3 region has the DNA TGTGCCAGCAGCTTAGATGCCGCAGGGACGTACCAAGAGACCCAGTACTTC.

This clonotype came up many times. This sequence joins TRBV7-9 and TRBJ2-7; D ambiguous. The germline V and J ends were trimmed by 4 bases and 6 bases, with 13 bases remaining between them. This CDR3 has 13 residues. Per germline, CDR1 SEHNR and CDR2 FQNEAQ (reference sequence). This CDR3 reads CASSSWTSPEQYF. As DNA, the CDR3 is TGTGCCAGCAGCTCCTGGACCAGCCCCGAGCAGTACTTC.

This chain joins TRBV12-3 or TRBV12-4 and TRBJ2-7; D gene ambiguous. The ends were cut back, 6 bases at V and 2 bases at J, with 11 bases in the middle. This CDR3 comprises 13 residues. CDR3 DNA: TGTGCCAGCAGCCCGACACCTACCTACGAGCAGTACTTC. Translated: CASSPTPTYEQYF.

This clonotype was detected ten times or more. This chain uses TRBV11-2 with TRBJ2-7; no clear D. The V and J ends lost 5 bases and 7 bases respectively, with 9 bases between them. From germline, CDR1 is SGHAT and CDR2 FQNNGV. The length of the CDR3 is 11 residues. The CDR3 DNA reads as TGTGCCAGCAGCCTGATGGAAGAGCAGTACTTC. Its translation is CASSLMEEQYF.

This chain links TRBV4-3 with TRBJ2-7; 8 nucleotides agree with TRBD1. Germline lookup yields CDR1 LGHNA and CDR2 YSLEER. Trimming removed 0 bases from V and 6 bases from J; junction bases left unmatched: 4. The CDR3 is made up of 14 amino acids. The CDR3 sequence: CASSQDRTGIEQYF. The CDR3 nucleotides are TGCGCCAGCAGCCAAGATAGGACAGGGATCGAGCAGTACTTC.

The chain recombines TRBV4-2 with TRBJ2-1, with D tentatively TRBD2 (6 bases). The CDR3 totals 16 residues. Trimming took off 1 base at V and 2 bases at J, with 12 bases between the two ends. Germline CDR1 reads LGHNA; CDR2 reads YNFKEQ. The DNA of the CDR3 is TGTGCCAGCAGCCAAGGCCTAGCGAACCCCTACAATGAGCAGTTCTTC. Its protein product is CASSQGLANPYNEQFF.

This clonotype was seen a few times. This chain uses TRBV11-2 with TRBJ2-2; TRBD1 matches at 7 bases. The CDR3 sequence is 18 residues long. With 5 bases clipped from V and 5 bases from J, the junction kept 17 bases outside the gene matches. Germline loops: CDR1 SGHAT, CDR2 FQNNGV. This CDR3 reads CASSIYSGTEKRTGELFF. Written as DNA, the CDR3 is TGTGCCAGCAGCATCTACTCCGGGACAGAGAAACGGACCGGGGAGCTGTTTTTT.

This clonotype occurred a few times. The chain has TRBV2 and TRBJ1-3; D gene ambiguous. The ends were cut back, 6 bases at V and 1 base at J, with 4 bases in the middle. This CDR3 comprises 12 residues. Germline V gene lookup returns CDR1 SNHLY and CDR2 FYNNEI. Here the CDR3 reads CASRVSGNTIYF. As DNA, the CDR3 is TGTGCCAGCAGGGTTTCTGGAAACACCATATATTTT.